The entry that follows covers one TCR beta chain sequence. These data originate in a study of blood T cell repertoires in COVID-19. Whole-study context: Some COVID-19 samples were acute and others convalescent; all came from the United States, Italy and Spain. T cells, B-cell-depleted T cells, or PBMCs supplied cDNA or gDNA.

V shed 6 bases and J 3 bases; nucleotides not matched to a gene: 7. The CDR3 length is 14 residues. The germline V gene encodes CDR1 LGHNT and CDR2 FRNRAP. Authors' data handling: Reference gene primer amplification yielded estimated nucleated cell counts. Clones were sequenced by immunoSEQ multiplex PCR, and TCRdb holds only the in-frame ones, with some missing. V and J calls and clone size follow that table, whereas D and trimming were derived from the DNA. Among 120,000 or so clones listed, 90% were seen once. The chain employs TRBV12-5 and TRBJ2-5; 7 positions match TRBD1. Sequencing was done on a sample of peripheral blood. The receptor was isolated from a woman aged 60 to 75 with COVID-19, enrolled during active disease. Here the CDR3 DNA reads TGTGCTAGTGGGCAGGGGGTGGGTGAAGAGACCCAGTACTTC. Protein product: CASGQGVGEETQYF.